A selection of T cell receptor beta chains follows, all from one sample in a study of multiple sclerosis patients with progressive multifocal leukoencephalopathy. Measured with immunoSEQ multiplex PCR; TCRdb has only the in-frame clones, and not every one. This table has more than 20,000 clones, approximately 90% appearing once. The sample here was PBMCs, taken from a patient treated with natalizumab. These receptors came from a man aged 25-40 years with multiple sclerosis. The CDR3 runs from the conserved cysteine through the conserved F or W. Fields, in order: D gene, V gene, clone size, J gene, CDR3 protein, CDR3 DNA. D genes are given only for firm matches. Clone size is stated in some rows and not others, as once, few, many or a class when expanded.

d_call: NA; v_call: TRBV14; clone_size: NA; j_call: TRBJ2-1; cdr3_aa: CASSQDSPRVSEQFF; cdr3_nt: TGTGCCAGCAGCCAAGACTCTCCCCGGGTCTCTGAGCAGTTCTTC
d_call: TRBD1; v_call: TRBV10-3; clone_size: NA; j_call: TRBJ1-2; cdr3_aa: CAISEGPGGVRSYGYTF; cdr3_nt: TGCGCCATCAGTGAGGGGCCAGGGGGCGTTCGATCCTATGGCTACACCTTC
d_call: NA; v_call: TRBV12-5; clone_size: NA; j_call: TRBJ2-7; cdr3_aa: CASGLVVSGSYEQYF; cdr3_nt: TGTGCTAGTGGTTTGGTGGTGAGTGGATCCTACGAGCAGTACTTC
d_call: TRBD2; v_call: TRBV11-2; clone_size: NA; j_call: TRBJ2-7; cdr3_aa: CASRDGRTSGSQYF; cdr3_nt: TGTGCCAGCAGGGACGGACGTACTAGCGGATCCCAGTACTTC
d_call: TRBD1; v_call: TRBV2; clone_size: NA; j_call: TRBJ2-7; cdr3_aa: CASSPLGQGRPYEQYF; cdr3_nt: TGTGCCAGCAGCCCCCTGGGACAGGGGCGTCCCTACGAGCAGTACTTC
d_call: TRBD1; v_call: TRBV5-1; clone_size: NA; j_call: TRBJ1-1; cdr3_aa: CASSFPPGEQGYRTEAFF; cdr3_nt: TGCGCCAGCAGCTTCCCCCCAGGGGAACAGGGGTATCGAACTGAAGCTTTCTTT
d_call: NA; v_call: TRBV21-1; clone_size: NA; j_call: TRBJ2-1; cdr3_aa: CASSRGLAGYNEQFF; cdr3_nt: TGTGCCAGCAGCAGAGGACTAGCGGGATACAATGAGCAGTTCTTC
d_call: NA; v_call: TRBV4-3; clone_size: NA; j_call: TRBJ2-5; cdr3_aa: CASSQDWSARGQETQYF; cdr3_nt: TGCGCCAGCAGCCAAGACTGGAGCGCTAGGGGACAAGAGACCCAGTACTTC
d_call: NA; v_call: TRBV7-3; clone_size: NA; j_call: TRBJ2-7; cdr3_aa: CASSPPAPSGTYEQYF; cdr3_nt: TGTGCCAGCAGCCCCCCCGCTCCGTCTGGGACCTACGAGCAGTACTTC
d_call: TRBD2; v_call: TRBV7-9; clone_size: NA; j_call: TRBJ2-1; cdr3_aa: CASSLPRLAGDNEQFF; cdr3_nt: TGTGCCAGCAGCTTACCGAGACTAGCGGGAGACAATGAGCAGTTCTTC
d_call: NA; v_call: TRBV5-1; clone_size: NA; j_call: TRBJ1-1; cdr3_aa: CASSLGPSVNTEAFF; cdr3_nt: TGCGCCAGCAGCTTGGGACCGTCGGTGAACACTGAAGCTTTCTTT
d_call: TRBD1; v_call: TRBV9; clone_size: once; j_call: TRBJ1-2; cdr3_aa: CASSPYPTGLNGYTF; cdr3_nt: TGTGCCAGCAGCCCCTATCCGACAGGGCTGAATGGCTACACCTTC
d_call: NA; v_call: TRBV27; clone_size: NA; j_call: TRBJ2-3; cdr3_aa: CASKGIRGDTDTQYF; cdr3_nt: TGTGCCAGCAAGGGGATTCGTGGAGACACAGATACGCAGTATTTT
d_call: NA; v_call: TRBV7-2; clone_size: NA; j_call: TRBJ2-7; cdr3_aa: CASSLGLGPMEQYF; cdr3_nt: TGTGCCAGCAGCTTAGGACTAGGGCCTATGGAGCAGTACTTC
d_call: NA; v_call: TRBV9; clone_size: NA; j_call: TRBJ2-3; cdr3_aa: CASSVYPGTTTDTQYF; cdr3_nt: TGTGCCAGCAGCGTCTATCCCGGGACCACCACAGATACGCAGTATTTT
d_call: NA; v_call: TRBV2; clone_size: few; j_call: TRBJ2-2; cdr3_aa: CASSTGMGTGELFF; cdr3_nt: TGTGCCAGCAGTACAGGGATGGGGACCGGGGAGCTGTTTTTT
d_call: NA; v_call: TRBV7-9; clone_size: few; j_call: TRBJ1-3; cdr3_aa: CASSLEGSGNTIYF; cdr3_nt: TGTGCCAGCAGCTTAGAGGGGTCTGGAAACACCATATATTTT
d_call: NA; v_call: TRBV7-6; clone_size: NA; j_call: TRBJ2-3; cdr3_aa: CASSLDPPGLGPLPSTDTQYF; cdr3_nt: TGTGCCAGCAGCTTAGACCCCCCGGGACTCGGACCACTGCCAAGCACAGATACGCAGTATTTT
d_call: NA; v_call: TRBV30; clone_size: NA; j_call: TRBJ1-2; cdr3_aa: CATGPPLGYTF; cdr3_nt: TGTGCCACAGGACCGCCTCTGGGCTACACCTTC
d_call: NA; v_call: TRBV27; clone_size: NA; j_call: TRBJ1-6; cdr3_aa: CASSPQHRVSYNSPLHF; cdr3_nt: TGTGCCAGCAGTCCACAACACAGGGTGTCCTATAATTCACCCCTCCACTTT
d_call: NA; v_call: TRBV29-1; clone_size: NA; j_call: TRBJ2-6; cdr3_aa: CSVEDPFGNPGANVLTF; cdr3_nt: TGCAGCGTTGAAGATCCCTTCGGGAACCCCGGGGCCAACGTCCTGACTTTC
d_call: NA; v_call: TRBV7-8; clone_size: NA; j_call: TRBJ1-4; cdr3_aa: CASSPGGAGVEKLFF; cdr3_nt: TGTGCCAGCAGTCCTGGCGGGGCCGGAGTGGAAAAACTGTTTTTT
d_call: NA; v_call: TRBV6-5; clone_size: NA; j_call: TRBJ2-1; cdr3_aa: CASSYSSGPNEQFF; cdr3_nt: TGTGCCAGCAGTTACTCGAGCGGTCCCAATGAGCAGTTCTTC
d_call: NA; v_call: TRBV9; clone_size: NA; j_call: TRBJ2-3; cdr3_aa: CASTAHPSTDTQYF; cdr3_nt: TGTGCCAGCACGGCCCACCCTAGCACAGATACGCAGTATTTT
d_call: TRBD2; v_call: TRBV13; clone_size: NA; j_call: TRBJ2-3; cdr3_aa: CASSPGGGDASTDTQYF; cdr3_nt: TGTGCCAGCAGCCCGGGGGGGGGCGACGCTAGCACAGATACGCAGTATTTT
d_call: NA; v_call: TRBV11-2; clone_size: NA; j_call: TRBJ2-3; cdr3_aa: CASSSRDDTDTQYF; cdr3_nt: TGTGCCAGCAGCTCTAGGGATGACACAGATACGCAGTATTTT
d_call: TRBD2; v_call: TRBV7-2; clone_size: NA; j_call: TRBJ2-7; cdr3_aa: CASSYVGTSGGYEQYF; cdr3_nt: TGTGCCAGCAGCTACGTGGGGACTAGCGGGGGCTACGAGCAGTACTTC
d_call: TRBD2; v_call: TRBV19; clone_size: NA; j_call: TRBJ2-1; cdr3_aa: CASSPLGGTSGSNEQFF; cdr3_nt: TGTGCCAGTAGCCCATTGGGGGGGACTAGCGGGAGTAATGAGCAGTTCTTC
d_call: NA; v_call: TRBV4-3; clone_size: NA; j_call: TRBJ2-5; cdr3_aa: CASSQEAGPKTQYF; cdr3_nt: TGCGCCAGCAGCCAAGAGGCAGGGCCAAAGACCCAGTACTTC
d_call: NA; v_call: TRBV5-8; clone_size: few; j_call: TRBJ2-1; cdr3_aa: CASSFGTLEQFF; cdr3_nt: TGTGCCAGCAGCTTCGGGACCTTGGAGCAGTTCTTC
d_call: TRBD1; v_call: TRBV11-3; clone_size: NA; j_call: TRBJ2-5; cdr3_aa: CASSFNRGQETQYF; cdr3_nt: TGTGCCAGCAGCTTCAACAGGGGGCAAGAGACCCAGTACTTC
d_call: TRBD1; v_call: TRBV11-3; clone_size: NA; j_call: TRBJ2-7; cdr3_aa: CASSPGPGQGSYEQYF; cdr3_nt: TGTGCCAGCAGCCCCGGACCGGGACAGGGTTCCTACGAGCAGTACTTC
d_call: NA; v_call: TRBV30; clone_size: NA; j_call: TRBJ1-5; cdr3_aa: CAWSTGGRQPQHF; cdr3_nt: TGTGCCTGGAGTACCGGGGGACGTCAGCCCCAGCATTTT
d_call: NA; v_call: TRBV5-4; clone_size: NA; j_call: TRBJ1-2; cdr3_aa: CASSNERRGYTF; cdr3_nt: TGTGCCAGCAGCAACGAGAGACGAGGCTACACCTTC
d_call: TRBD1; v_call: TRBV7-9; clone_size: NA; j_call: TRBJ1-2; cdr3_aa: CASSLDRGGYGYTF; cdr3_nt: TGTGCCAGCAGCCTAGACAGGGGAGGATATGGCTACACCTTC
d_call: NA; v_call: TRBV30; clone_size: NA; j_call: TRBJ2-7; cdr3_aa: CAWSAPYEQYF; cdr3_nt: TGTGCCTGGAGTGCCCCCTACGAGCAGTACTTC
d_call: NA; v_call: TRBV30; clone_size: once; j_call: TRBJ2-5; cdr3_aa: CAWSVVAQETQYF; cdr3_nt: TGTGCCTGGAGTGTTGTAGCCCAAGAGACCCAGTACTTC
d_call: NA; v_call: TRBV5-6; clone_size: NA; j_call: TRBJ1-2; cdr3_aa: CASSLTSGEDGYTF; cdr3_nt: TGTGCCAGCAGCCTCACTTCGGGGGAAGATGGCTACACCTTC
d_call: NA; v_call: TRBV4-1; clone_size: NA; j_call: TRBJ1-1; cdr3_aa: CASTLSTGMNTEAFF; cdr3_nt: TGCGCCAGCACCTTATCAACAGGTATGAACACTGAAGCTTTCTTT
d_call: NA; v_call: TRBV6-5; clone_size: NA; j_call: TRBJ2-5; cdr3_aa: CASSYEGRETQYF; cdr3_nt: TGTGCCAGCAGTTACGAGGGGCGAGAGACCCAGTACTTC
d_call: TRBD2; v_call: TRBV6-1; clone_size: once; j_call: TRBJ2-6; cdr3_aa: CASSETSATVSGANVLTF; cdr3_nt: TGTGCCAGCAGTGAAACTAGCGCCACCGTCTCTGGGGCCAACGTCCTGACTTTC
d_call: NA; v_call: TRBV5-8; clone_size: NA; j_call: TRBJ2-5; cdr3_aa: CASSRTAYQETQYF; cdr3_nt: TGTGCCAGCAGCAGAACAGCGTACCAAGAGACCCAGTACTTC
d_call: NA; v_call: TRBV4-1; clone_size: NA; j_call: TRBJ1-1; cdr3_aa: CASSQSGTKPGHTEAFF; cdr3_nt: TGCGCCAGCAGCCAATCGGGCACAAAACCTGGGCACACTGAAGCTTTCTTT
d_call: NA; v_call: TRBV30; clone_size: NA; j_call: TRBJ1-2; cdr3_aa: CAWDKLGPHGYTF; cdr3_nt: TGTGCCTGGGATAAACTAGGGCCCCATGGCTACACCTTC
d_call: TRBD1; v_call: TRBV7-2; clone_size: NA; j_call: TRBJ1-4; cdr3_aa: CASSLATDPGGLEKLFF; cdr3_nt: TGTGCCAGCAGCTTGGCTACCGACCCAGGGGGTTTGGAAAAACTGTTTTTT
d_call: NA; v_call: TRBV5-1; clone_size: NA; j_call: TRBJ2-2; cdr3_aa: CASSWKSRVNTGELFF; cdr3_nt: TGCGCCAGCAGCTGGAAGAGCAGGGTCAACACCGGGGAGCTGTTTTTT
d_call: NA; v_call: TRBV14; clone_size: NA; j_call: TRBJ2-7; cdr3_aa: CASSRAPYEQYF; cdr3_nt: TGTGCCAGCAGCCGGGCTCCTTACGAGCAGTACTTC
d_call: TRBD2; v_call: TRBV13; clone_size: NA; j_call: TRBJ2-3; cdr3_aa: CASSLGRTSGSPDTQYF; cdr3_nt: TGTGCCAGCAGCTTAGGCCGTACTAGCGGGAGCCCAGATACGCAGTATTTT
d_call: NA; v_call: TRBV9; clone_size: NA; j_call: TRBJ1-3; cdr3_aa: CASSAQRVDSGNTIYF; cdr3_nt: TGTGCCAGCAGCGCCCAGAGGGTGGACTCTGGAAACACCATATATTTT
d_call: NA; v_call: TRBV19; clone_size: NA; j_call: TRBJ1-2; cdr3_aa: CASTEEGQGSYGYTF; cdr3_nt: TGTGCCAGTACCGAGGAGGGCCAGGGGAGCTATGGCTACACCTTC
d_call: NA; v_call: TRBV27; clone_size: NA; j_call: TRBJ1-5; cdr3_aa: CASSFSGVQPQHF; cdr3_nt: TGTGCCAGCAGTTTTTCAGGGGTTCAGCCCCAGCATTTT
d_call: NA; v_call: TRBV10-2; clone_size: NA; j_call: TRBJ1-4; cdr3_aa: CASSVPGGFEKLFF; cdr3_nt: TGCGCCAGCAGTGTTCCCGGGGGCTTTGAAAAACTGTTTTTT
d_call: NA; v_call: TRBV28; clone_size: NA; j_call: TRBJ1-2; cdr3_aa: CASSFKDGYTF; cdr3_nt: TGTGCCAGCAGTTTTAAAGATGGCTACACCTTC
d_call: NA; v_call: TRBV4-3; clone_size: NA; j_call: TRBJ1-3; cdr3_aa: CASSQTSSGNTIYF; cdr3_nt: TGCGCCAGCAGCCAAACGAGCTCTGGAAACACCATATATTTT